A single count supports the clone carrying this T cell receptor (beta chain). Its specificity is unknown. Trimming took 6 bases from V and 7 from J, leaving 15 bases between them. Germline V gene data show CDR1 as MNHEY and CDR2 as SVGEGT. This CDR3 is built from 13 residues. This entry is derived from a study of post-analysis software for immune sequencing data. Across the study: The patients showed relapsing-remitting, secondary progressive and progressive-relapsing multiple sclerosis courses.

Unique molecular identifiers tagged the TCR beta cDNA libraries. MiXCR, run by TCRdb on the PCR reads, gives a single entry per CDR3 protein. The sample lists just over 250,000 distinct CDR3 sequences, less than 40% occurring once. Overall study results and limits: Analysis by F measure revealed that same-batch samples clustered strongly together. About five TRBV segments, including TRBV5-6, TRBV5-1 and TRBV20-1, were more frequent in patients than controls. A significant reduction in normalized Chao1 diversity was observed in multiple sclerosis patients versus controls.

The V call is TRBV6-2 or TRBV6-3, the J call TRBJ1-1; the D gene is possibly TRBD1 (6 bases). The sample was blood. The clonotype originates from a girl aged 10 to 17 with multiple sclerosis. CDR3 protein: CASSYRVEVEAFF. CDR3 nucleotide sequence: TGTGCCAGCAGCTACAGGGTCGAGGTTGAAGCTTTCTTT.